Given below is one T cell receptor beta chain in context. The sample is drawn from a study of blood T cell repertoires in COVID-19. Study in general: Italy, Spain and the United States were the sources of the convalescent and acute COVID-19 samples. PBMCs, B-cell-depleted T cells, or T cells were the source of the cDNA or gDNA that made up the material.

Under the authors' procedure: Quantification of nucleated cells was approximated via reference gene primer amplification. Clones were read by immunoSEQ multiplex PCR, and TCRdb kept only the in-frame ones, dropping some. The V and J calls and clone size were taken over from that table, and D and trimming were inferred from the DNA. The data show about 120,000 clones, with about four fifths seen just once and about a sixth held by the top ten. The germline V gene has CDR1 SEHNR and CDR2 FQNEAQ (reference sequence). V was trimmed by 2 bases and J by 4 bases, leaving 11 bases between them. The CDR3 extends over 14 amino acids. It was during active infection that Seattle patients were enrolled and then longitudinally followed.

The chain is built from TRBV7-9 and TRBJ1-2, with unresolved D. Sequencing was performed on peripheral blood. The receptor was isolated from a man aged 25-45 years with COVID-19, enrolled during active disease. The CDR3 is CASSLSPGRYGYTF. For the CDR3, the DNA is TGTGCCAGCAGCTTATCACCAGGCCGCTATGGCTACACCTTC. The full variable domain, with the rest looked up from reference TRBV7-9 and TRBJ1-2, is DTGVSQNPRHKITKRGQNVTFRCDPISEHNRLYWYRQTLGQGPEFLTYFQNEAQLEKSRLLSDRFSAERPKGSFSTLEIQRTEQGDSAMYLCASSLSPGRYGYTFGSGTRLTVV.